A selection of T cell receptor beta chains follows, all from one sample in a study of cytomegalovirus exposure and HLA in healthy donors. Measured with immunoSEQ multiplex PCR; TCRdb has only the in-frame clones, and not every one. The sample contains about 130,000 clones, about 80% of which appear only once. The sequenced sample was PBMCs. The origin of the receptors is a woman aged 50 to 65 in good health and CMV-seronegative. Both conserved end residues are part of each CDR3. The D gene is left open where the match is weak. Clone size is not always given. Where it is, it says once, few, many or a class for expanded clones.

j_gene: TRBJ2-3; d_gene: TRBD2; v_gene: TRBV5-1; abundance: -; CDR3nt: TGCGCCAGCAGCCCGGGACTAGCGGGAGGATCGTCAGATACGCAGTATTTT; CDR3aa: CASSPGLAGGSSDTQYF
j_gene: TRBJ2-5; d_gene: TRBD1; v_gene: TRBV27; abundance: -; CDR3nt: TGTGCCAGCAGAAGCCCAGGGAAGGACAGGGAGACCCAGTACTTC; CDR3aa: CASRSPGKDRETQYF
j_gene: TRBJ1-2; d_gene: -; v_gene: TRBV30; abundance: -; CDR3nt: TGTGCCTGGATGCGGGGGGGGACGATCTCATTATATGGCTACACCTTC; CDR3aa: CAWMRGGTISLYGYTF
j_gene: TRBJ1-1; d_gene: TRBD1; v_gene: TRBV6-5; abundance: -; CDR3nt: TGTGCCAGCAGTCCTGAGACAGGGATGGCTGAAGCTTTCTTT; CDR3aa: CASSPETGMAEAFF
j_gene: TRBJ2-1; d_gene: -; v_gene: TRBV7-7; abundance: -; CDR3nt: TGTGCTAGCAGCTCAACCGGGACTCCCGGGGATGAGCAGTTCTTC; CDR3aa: CASSSTGTPGDEQFF
j_gene: TRBJ2-1; d_gene: -; v_gene: TRBV7-3; abundance: -; CDR3nt: TGTGCCAGCAGCTTGGGCGCCTACAATGAGCAGTTCTTC; CDR3aa: CASSLGAYNEQFF
j_gene: TRBJ2-3; d_gene: TRBD2; v_gene: TRBV7-2; abundance: -; CDR3nt: TGTGCCAGCAGGGTGGGCGCGGGGGGCACAGATACGCAGTATTTT; CDR3aa: CASRVGAGGTDTQYF
j_gene: TRBJ1-1; d_gene: TRBD1; v_gene: TRBV6-5; abundance: -; CDR3nt: TGTGCCAGCAGTTACGGACAGGGAGGCGAAGCTTTCTTT; CDR3aa: CASSYGQGGEAFF
j_gene: TRBJ1-5; d_gene: TRBD1; v_gene: TRBV15; abundance: -; CDR3nt: TGTGCCACCAGCAACCAGGGGGCTAGCAATCAGCCCCAGCATTTT; CDR3aa: CATSNQGASNQPQHF
j_gene: TRBJ2-5; d_gene: -; v_gene: TRBV29-1; abundance: -; CDR3nt: TGCAGCGCTGAAGTATGGAGTCGCCAAGAGACCCAGTACTTC; CDR3aa: CSAEVWSRQETQYF
j_gene: TRBJ2-1; d_gene: -; v_gene: TRBV19; abundance: few; CDR3nt: TGTGCCAGTAAGGTGGGAGTAACCTACAATGAGCAGTTCTTC; CDR3aa: CASKVGVTYNEQFF
j_gene: TRBJ2-7; d_gene: -; v_gene: TRBV29-1; abundance: -; CDR3nt: TGCAGCGTTGTTATTGGTGGTAGCTCCTACGAGCAGTACTTC; CDR3aa: CSVVIGGSSYEQYF
j_gene: TRBJ2-5; d_gene: TRBD1; v_gene: TRBV9; abundance: -; CDR3nt: TGTGCCAGCAGCATCGGACAGGGACGAGAGACCCAGTACTTC; CDR3aa: CASSIGQGRETQYF
j_gene: TRBJ2-1; d_gene: TRBD2; v_gene: TRBV15; abundance: -; CDR3nt: TGTGCCACCAGCAGAGTTAGCGGGGCCTCCTACAATGAGCAGTTCTTC; CDR3aa: CATSRVSGASYNEQFF
j_gene: TRBJ1-3; d_gene: -; v_gene: TRBV30; abundance: -; CDR3nt: TGTGCCTGGAACAGAGTGGAAAGGACCATATATTTT; CDR3aa: CAWNRVERTIYF
j_gene: TRBJ1-1; d_gene: -; v_gene: TRBV27; abundance: -; CDR3nt: TGTGCCAGCAGTGTGATCCAGGGGTGGTTTGACACTGAAGCTTTCTTT; CDR3aa: CASSVIQGWFDTEAFF
j_gene: TRBJ1-5; d_gene: -; v_gene: TRBV6-1; abundance: -; CDR3nt: TGTGCCAGCAGTGAAGCGGGCCGTAATCAGCCCCAGCATTTT; CDR3aa: CASSEAGRNQPQHF
j_gene: TRBJ2-3; d_gene: TRBD2; v_gene: TRBV19; abundance: -; CDR3nt: TGTGCCAGTAGTGTATCTAGCGGGAGGGCCACAGATACGCAGTATTTT; CDR3aa: CASSVSSGRATDTQYF
j_gene: TRBJ2-7; d_gene: TRBD2; v_gene: TRBV4-1; abundance: -; CDR3nt: TGCGCCAGCAGCTTAAGCCCCGTGACTAGCGGGAGCCTTGACGAGCAGTACTTC; CDR3aa: CASSLSPVTSGSLDEQYF
j_gene: TRBJ2-5; d_gene: -; v_gene: TRBV9; abundance: -; CDR3nt: TGTGCCAGCAGCGAGGGGGGAGGGCTCCAAGAGACCCAGTACTTC; CDR3aa: CASSEGGGLQETQYF
j_gene: TRBJ2-2; d_gene: TRBD2; v_gene: TRBV2; abundance: -; CDR3nt: TGTGCCAGCATCGGGACTAGCCGGGGCGGGGAGCTGTTTTTT; CDR3aa: CASIGTSRGGELFF
j_gene: TRBJ2-2; d_gene: -; v_gene: TRBV7-9; abundance: -; CDR3nt: TGTTCCAGCAGCTTAGCCTCCGGGACTTACACCGGGGAGCTGTTTTTT; CDR3aa: CSSSLASGTYTGELFF
j_gene: TRBJ2-3; d_gene: -; v_gene: TRBV9; abundance: -; CDR3nt: TGTGCCAGCAGCGTAGACCCTCTGGCGGTGGGAGCAGATACGCAGTATTTT; CDR3aa: CASSVDPLAVGADTQYF
j_gene: TRBJ2-3; d_gene: TRBD2; v_gene: TRBV7-2; abundance: -; CDR3nt: TGTGCCAGCAGCTTGATCGGCGGGAGCACTGATACGCAGTATTTT; CDR3aa: CASSLIGGSTDTQYF
j_gene: TRBJ1-2; d_gene: -; v_gene: TRBV6-1; abundance: few; CDR3nt: TGTGCCAGCAGTGCAGAAGGGAGTCACTATGGCTACACCTTC; CDR3aa: CASSAEGSHYGYTF
j_gene: TRBJ2-3; d_gene: TRBD2; v_gene: TRBV7-2; abundance: -; CDR3nt: TGTGCCAGCAGCTTAGGTATTAGCGGGAGTTCAGATACGCAGTATTTT; CDR3aa: CASSLGISGSSDTQYF
j_gene: TRBJ2-3; d_gene: TRBD2; v_gene: TRBV6-4; abundance: once; CDR3nt: TGTGCCAGCAGCCCACTGGCGGGAGGGGACACAGATACGCAGTATTTT; CDR3aa: CASSPLAGGDTDTQYF
j_gene: TRBJ1-2; d_gene: TRBD1; v_gene: TRBV4-2; abundance: -; CDR3nt: TGTGCCAGCAGCCCCACCCCGGGACAGGGCGATGGCTACACCTTC; CDR3aa: CASSPTPGQGDGYTF
j_gene: TRBJ1-4; d_gene: -; v_gene: TRBV2; abundance: few; CDR3nt: TGTGCCTGCAGGGTGGGGTCTCTCAGGGCGTATGAAAAACTGTTTTTT; CDR3aa: CACRVGSLRAYEKLFF
j_gene: TRBJ2-1; d_gene: TRBD2; v_gene: TRBV7-3; abundance: -; CDR3nt: TGTGCCAGCAGCCCATGGGGGACTAGCGGGAGCAAGTTCTTC; CDR3aa: CASSPWGTSGSKFF
j_gene: TRBJ1-1; d_gene: -; v_gene: TRBV5-6; abundance: -; CDR3nt: TGTGCCAGCACGGCTTTGGACAGGAACACTGAAGCTTTCTTT; CDR3aa: CASTALDRNTEAFF
j_gene: TRBJ2-1; d_gene: -; v_gene: TRBV27; abundance: -; CDR3nt: TGTGCCAGCAGTCCTCCAGCGGGCTTCCCAAATGAGCAGTTCTTC; CDR3aa: CASSPPAGFPNEQFF
j_gene: TRBJ2-5; d_gene: TRBD1; v_gene: TRBV28; abundance: -; CDR3nt: TGTGCCAGCAGTCGCAGGGGGCGAGGACAAGAGACCCAGTACTTC; CDR3aa: CASSRRGRGQETQYF
j_gene: TRBJ1-1; d_gene: -; v_gene: TRBV4-1; abundance: once; CDR3nt: TGCGCCAGCAGCCAAGAAGCACTCGACACTGAAGCTTTCTTT; CDR3aa: CASSQEALDTEAFF
j_gene: TRBJ2-5; d_gene: TRBD1; v_gene: TRBV9; abundance: few; CDR3nt: TGTGCCAGCAGCGTAGGACAGACAGGGGCTCTTCAGACCCAGTACTTC; CDR3aa: CASSVGQTGALQTQYF
j_gene: TRBJ1-5; d_gene: TRBD1; v_gene: TRBV30; abundance: -; CDR3nt: TGTGCCTGGAGTCCCAAGACAGGGCGCAATCAGCCCCAGAATTTT; CDR3aa: CAWSPKTGRNQPQNF
j_gene: TRBJ1-2; d_gene: -; v_gene: TRBV29-1; abundance: -; CDR3nt: TGCAGCGTTGGACCTGACAGTCTCTATGGCTACACCTTC; CDR3aa: CSVGPDSLYGYTF
j_gene: TRBJ2-5; d_gene: TRBD2; v_gene: TRBV19; abundance: few; CDR3nt: TGTGCCAGTAGTATACTAGCGGGAGGGCAAGAGACCCAGTACTTC; CDR3aa: CASSILAGGQETQYF
j_gene: TRBJ2-7; d_gene: -; v_gene: TRBV7-9; abundance: -; CDR3nt: TGTGCCAGCAGCTTATACCCCCGAGGCGAGAGCTCCTACGAGCAGTACTTC; CDR3aa: CASSLYPRGESSYEQYF
j_gene: TRBJ2-1; d_gene: -; v_gene: TRBV10-3; abundance: -; CDR3nt: TGTGCCATCAGTGATGGACTCCGGGGTGAGCAGTTCTTC; CDR3aa: CAISDGLRGEQFF
j_gene: TRBJ2-7; d_gene: -; v_gene: TRBV5-4; abundance: few; CDR3nt: TGTGCCAGCAGCTTGCCGGTTGCAGGCGAGCAGTACTTC; CDR3aa: CASSLPVAGEQYF
j_gene: TRBJ2-7; d_gene: TRBD2; v_gene: TRBV5-1; abundance: few; CDR3nt: TGCGCCAGCAGACTAGCGGGAGCCGACGAGCAGTACTTC; CDR3aa: CASRLAGADEQYF
j_gene: TRBJ2-7; d_gene: TRBD2; v_gene: TRBV5-6; abundance: -; CDR3nt: TGTGCCAGCAGCTTGCTGGCGGGAGGGCCTCGCTACGAGCAGTACTTC; CDR3aa: CASSLLAGGPRYEQYF
j_gene: TRBJ2-1; d_gene: TRBD2; v_gene: TRBV27; abundance: -; CDR3nt: TGTGCCAGCAGTTCAGCCCGACTAGCCGGATCAGAGCAGTTCTTC; CDR3aa: CASSSARLAGSEQFF